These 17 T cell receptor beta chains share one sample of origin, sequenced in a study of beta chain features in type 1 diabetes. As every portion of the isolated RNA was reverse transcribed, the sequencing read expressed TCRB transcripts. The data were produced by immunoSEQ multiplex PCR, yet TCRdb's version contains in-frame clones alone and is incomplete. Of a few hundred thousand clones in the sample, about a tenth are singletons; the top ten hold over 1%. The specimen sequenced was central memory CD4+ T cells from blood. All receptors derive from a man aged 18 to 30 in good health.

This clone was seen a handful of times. CDR3: CASSLAGSMTGELFF. The CDR3, as DNA: TGTGCCAGCAGCTTAGCCGGGAGTATGACCGGGGAGCTGTTTTTT. The chain combines TRBV7-2 with TRBJ2-2, with TRBD2 as a possible D gene (6 bases). CDR3 size: 15 residues. Germline values: CDR1 SGHTA, CDR2 FQGNSA. V was trimmed by 0 bases and J by 5 bases, leaving 10 bases between them.

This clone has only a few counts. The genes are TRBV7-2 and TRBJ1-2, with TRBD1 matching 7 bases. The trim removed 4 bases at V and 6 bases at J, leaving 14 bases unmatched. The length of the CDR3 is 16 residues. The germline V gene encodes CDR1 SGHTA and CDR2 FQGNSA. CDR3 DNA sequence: TGTGCCAGCAGCTCATGGACGACAGGGAGGGTGAATGGCTACACCTTC. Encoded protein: CASSSWTTGRVNGYTF.

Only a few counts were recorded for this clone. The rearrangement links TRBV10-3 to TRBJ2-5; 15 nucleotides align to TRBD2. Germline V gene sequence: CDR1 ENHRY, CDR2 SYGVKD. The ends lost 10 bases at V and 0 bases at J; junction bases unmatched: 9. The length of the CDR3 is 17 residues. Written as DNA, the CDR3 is TGTGCCACCCTGGGACTAGCGGGAGGTACCTACCAAGAGACCCAGTACTTC. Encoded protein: CATLGLAGGTYQETQYF.

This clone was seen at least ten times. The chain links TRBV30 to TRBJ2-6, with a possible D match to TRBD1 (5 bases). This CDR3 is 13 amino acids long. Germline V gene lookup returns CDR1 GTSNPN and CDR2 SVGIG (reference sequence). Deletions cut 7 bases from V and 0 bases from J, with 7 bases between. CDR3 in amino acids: CASDSSGANVLTF. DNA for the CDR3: TGTGCCTCCGACAGCTCTGGGGCCAACGTCCTGACTTTC.

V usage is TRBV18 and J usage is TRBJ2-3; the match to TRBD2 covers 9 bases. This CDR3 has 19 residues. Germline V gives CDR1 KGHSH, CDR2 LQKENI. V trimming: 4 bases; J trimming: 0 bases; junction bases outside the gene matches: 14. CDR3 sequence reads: CASSRPGAGGLKSTDTQYF. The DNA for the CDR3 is TGTGCCAGCTCACGCCCCGGAGCGGGAGGCCTAAAAAGCACAGATACGCAGTATTTT.

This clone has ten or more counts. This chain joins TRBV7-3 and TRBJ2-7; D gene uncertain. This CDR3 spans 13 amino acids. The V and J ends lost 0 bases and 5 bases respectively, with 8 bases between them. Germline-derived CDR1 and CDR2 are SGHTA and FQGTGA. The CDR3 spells CASSLTIENEQYF. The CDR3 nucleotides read TGTGCCAGCAGCTTAACGATAGAAAACGAGCAGTACTTC. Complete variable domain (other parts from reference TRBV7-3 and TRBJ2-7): GAGVSQTPSNKVTEKGKYVELRCDPISGHTALYWYRQSLGQGPEFLIYFQGTGAADDSGLPNDRFFAVRPEGSVSTLKIQRTERGDSAVYLCASSLTIENEQYFGPGTRLTVT.

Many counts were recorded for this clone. In DNA, the CDR3 is TGTGCCTGTTACAGGGGGTTTGGAAACACCATATATTTT. Its protein product is CACYRGFGNTIYF. The rearrangement uses TRBV30 and TRBJ1-3; 8 bases agree with TRBD1. This CDR3 comprises 13 residues. Germline V gene lookup returns CDR1 GTSNPN and CDR2 SVGIG (reference sequence). V was clipped by 6 bases and J by 3 bases; unmatched bases: 4.

CDR3 in DNA: TGTGCCAGCAGCTTGGAGACAGGGGGCTGGAATGAGCAGTTCTTC. It encodes CASSLETGGWNEQFF. The chain has TRBV5-8 and TRBJ2-1; 10 bases are a match to TRBD1. Losses at the gene ends were 0 bases for V and 7 bases for J; bases not matched to a gene: 4. CDR3 size: 15 residues. Germline V lookup: CDR1 SGHTS, CDR2 YDEGEE.

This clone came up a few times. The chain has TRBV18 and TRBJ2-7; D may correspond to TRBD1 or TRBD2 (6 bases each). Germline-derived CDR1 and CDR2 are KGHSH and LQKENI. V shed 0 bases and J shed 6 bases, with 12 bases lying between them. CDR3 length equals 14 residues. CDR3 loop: CASSPPTGAGEQYF. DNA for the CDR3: TGTGCCAGCTCACCACCGACGGGGGCGGGCGAGCAGTACTTC.

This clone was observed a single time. The CDR3: CAWRDIQGEKLFF. The CDR3 nucleotides read TGTGCCTGGAGGGACATCCAGGGGGAAAAACTGTTTTTT. The chain uses TRBV30 and TRBJ1-4; TRBD1 might be the D (6 bases). V shed 3 bases and J shed 8 bases, with 13 bases lying between them. This CDR3 is built from 13 residues. Germline V lookup: CDR1 GTSNPN, CDR2 SVGIG (reference sequence).

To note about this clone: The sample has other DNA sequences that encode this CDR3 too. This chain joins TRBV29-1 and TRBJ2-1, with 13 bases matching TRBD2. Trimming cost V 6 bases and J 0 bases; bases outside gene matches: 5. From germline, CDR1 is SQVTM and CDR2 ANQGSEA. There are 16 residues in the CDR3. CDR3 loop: CSVPRTSGSSYNEQFF. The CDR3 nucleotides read TGCAGCGTCCCGAGGACTAGCGGGAGCTCCTACAATGAGCAGTTCTTC.

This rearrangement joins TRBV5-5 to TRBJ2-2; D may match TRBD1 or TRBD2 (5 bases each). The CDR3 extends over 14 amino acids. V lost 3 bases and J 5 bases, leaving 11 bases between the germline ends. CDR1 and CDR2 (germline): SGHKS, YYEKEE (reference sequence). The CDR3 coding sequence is TGTGCCAGCAGCTCGGGGACGCCGACCGGGGAGCTGTTTTTT. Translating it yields CASSSGTPTGELFF.

CDR3 DNA: TGTGCCAGCAGACGGGCGGGGGTCTCTGGGGCCAACGTCCTGACTTTC. This codes for CASRRAGVSGANVLTF. The rearrangement uses TRBV6-6 and TRBJ2-6, with 7 bases matching TRBD2. Germline lookup yields CDR1 MNHNY and CDR2 SVGAGI (reference sequence). The junction had 5 bases not matched to a gene; V was cut back by 6 bases and J by 0 bases. The CDR3 spans 16 residues.

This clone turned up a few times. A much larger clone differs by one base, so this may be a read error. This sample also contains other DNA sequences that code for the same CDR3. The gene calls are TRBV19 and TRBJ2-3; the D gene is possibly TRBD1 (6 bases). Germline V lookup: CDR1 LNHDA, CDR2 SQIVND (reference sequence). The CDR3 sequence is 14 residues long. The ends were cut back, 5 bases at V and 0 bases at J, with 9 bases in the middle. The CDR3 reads CASSLQGSTDTQYF. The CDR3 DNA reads TGTGCCAGTAGTTTACAGGGCAGCACAGATACGCAGTATTTT.

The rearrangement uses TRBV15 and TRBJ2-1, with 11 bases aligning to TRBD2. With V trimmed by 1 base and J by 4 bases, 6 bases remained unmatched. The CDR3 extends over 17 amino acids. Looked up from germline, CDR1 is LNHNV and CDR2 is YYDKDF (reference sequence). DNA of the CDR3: TGTGCCACCAGCAGAGGGGCTAGCGGGAGGTGGTACAATGAGCAGTTCTTC. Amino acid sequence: CATSRGASGRWYNEQFF. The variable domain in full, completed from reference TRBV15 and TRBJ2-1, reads DAMVIQNPRYQVTQFGKPVTLSCSQTLNHNVMYWYQQKSSQAPKLLFHYYDKDFNNEADTPDNFQSRRPNTSFCFLDIRSPGLGDTAMYLCATSRGASGRWYNEQFFGPGTRLTVL.

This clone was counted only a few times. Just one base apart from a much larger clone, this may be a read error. Here the CDR3 reads CASTPPGTDTQYF. The CDR3 DNA reads as TGTGCCAGCACCCCCCCGGGCACAGATACGCAGTATTTT. The V gene is TRBV6-5, the J gene TRBJ2-3; no reliable D call. The CDR3 consists of 13 residues. V was cut by 7 bases and J by 1 base, with 9 bases left in between. The germline V gene has CDR1 MNHEY and CDR2 SVGAGI.

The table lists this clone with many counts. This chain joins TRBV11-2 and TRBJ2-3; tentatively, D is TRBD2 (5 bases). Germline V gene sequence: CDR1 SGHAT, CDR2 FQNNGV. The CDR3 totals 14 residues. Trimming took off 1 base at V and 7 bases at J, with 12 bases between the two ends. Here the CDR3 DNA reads TGTGCCAGCAGCTTAGGTCCTAGCTTGAATACGCAGTATTTT. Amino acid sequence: CASSLGPSLNTQYF.